These T cell receptor beta chains were read from a single sample in a study of shared clonotypes between healthy human individuals. Profiled with immunoSEQ multiplex PCR; TCRdb holds only in-frame clones, not every one. The sample carries roughly 500,000 clones, about 96% recorded once. Sequenced material: naive CD4+ T cells sorted from blood. The receptors were sampled from a woman between 25 and 40 years old in good health. Each CDR3 is given with its conserved first and last residue. A D gene is named only where the DNA matches it firmly. Clone sizes are given selectively: once, few, many, or a class where the clone is expanded.

V	D	J	size	CDR3	DNA
TRBV27	NA	TRBJ2-1	NA	CASGGPAQYYNEQFF	TGTGCCAGCGGCGGGCCAGCCCAATACTACAATGAGCAGTTCTTC
TRBV28	TRBD2	TRBJ2-1	NA	CVAGTSYGYEQFF	TGTGTGGCCGGGACTAGTTATGGCTATGAGCAGTTCTTC
TRBV28	NA	TRBJ1-4	NA	CASSLFLPKGRDNEKLFF	TGTGCCAGCAGTTTATTTTTGCCTAAGGGGAGGGATAATGAAAAACTGTTTTTT
TRBV7-2	TRBD2	TRBJ2-7	NA	CASTPGGRGSNEQYF	TGTGCCAGCACCCCTGGCGGGAGAGGGTCTAACGAGCAGTACTTC
TRBV5-1	TRBD2	TRBJ2-3	NA	CASSLGSRTSGSTDTQYF	TGCGCCAGCAGCTTGGGAAGTCGGACTAGCGGAAGCACAGATACGCAGTATTTT
TRBV2	TRBD1	TRBJ1-1	NA	CASSWTGGDLNTEAFF	TGTGCCAGCAGTTGGACAGGGGGCGACTTGAACACTGAAGCTTTCTTT
TRBV6-5	NA	TRBJ2-5	NA	CASSYGRLGETQYF	TGTGCCAGCAGTTACGGTCGGTTAGGAGAGACCCAGTACTTC
TRBV4-1	TRBD2	TRBJ2-7	NA	CASSPSRTSGASRNEQYF	TGCGCCAGCAGCCCCTCTCGGACTAGCGGAGCCTCACGGAACGAGCAGTACTTC
TRBV6-5	NA	TRBJ2-7	NA	CASNSGSYEQYF	TGTGCCAGCAACAGTGGCTCCTACGAGCAGTACTTC
TRBV6-5	NA	TRBJ1-1	NA	CASSSRVHTEAFF	TGTGCCAGCAGCAGCAGGGTGCACACTGAAGCTTTCTTT
TRBV6-5	TRBD1	TRBJ1-2	NA	CASMGDRAGGYTF	TGTGCCAGCATGGGGGACAGGGCGGGTGGCTACACCTTC
TRBV6-5	TRBD2	TRBJ2-7	NA	CASNSLTSGSYEQYF	TGTGCCAGCAACTCCCTGACTAGCGGGAGTTACGAGCAGTACTTC
TRBV5-1	TRBD1	TRBJ2-7	once	CASSRQGTSSYEQYF	TGCGCCAGCAGCCGACAGGGGACGAGCTCCTACGAGCAGTACTTC
TRBV18	TRBD1	TRBJ1-4	NA	CASSPNRDSTGEKLFF	TGTGCCAGCTCACCAAACCGGGACAGTACGGGTGAAAAACTGTTTTTT
TRBV5-1	TRBD1	TRBJ2-7	NA	CASSLGRTGRYEQYF	TGCGCCAGCAGCTTGGGACGGACAGGGCGGTACGAGCAGTACTTC
TRBV6-6	NA	TRBJ1-4	NA	CASRDRWGEKLFF	TGTGCCAGCAGAGACAGGTGGGGTGAAAAACTGTTTTTT
TRBV5-8	NA	TRBJ2-7	NA	CANAGANYEQYF	TGTGCTAACGCCGGGGCCAACTACGAGCAGTACTTC
TRBV5-1	TRBD2	TRBJ2-5	NA	CASSSGLAFRETQYF	TGCGCCAGCAGCTCCGGACTAGCTTTTAGAGAGACCCAGTACTTC
TRBV27	TRBD2	TRBJ2-1	NA	CASSLFALAGSGNEQFF	TGTGCCAGCAGTTTATTTGCCCTAGCGGGATCCGGCAATGAGCAGTTCTTC
TRBV27	NA	TRBJ1-2	NA	CATGGGGSNYGYTF	TGTGCCACCGGTGGGGGAGGATCTAACTATGGCTACACCTTC
TRBV19	TRBD1	TRBJ1-2	NA	CASRPGTGGANYGYTF	TGTGCCAGTAGACCCGGGACAGGGGGCGCTAACTATGGCTACACCTTC
TRBV28	NA	TRBJ2-7	few	CASNPGGQDEQYF	TGTGCCAGCAATCCCGGCGGGCAGGACGAGCAGTACTTC
TRBV27	NA	TRBJ2-3	NA	CASRRTQGRVADTQYF	TGTGCCAGCAGAAGAACTCAGGGAAGGGTGGCAGATACGCAGTATTTT
TRBV6-5	NA	TRBJ2-7	NA	CASSYSKSPVAYEQYF	TGTGCCAGCAGTTACTCGAAGTCCCCAGTTGCCTACGAGCAGTACTTC
TRBV6-5	NA	TRBJ2-3	NA	CAVKRIRTDTQYF	TGTGCCGTGAAGAGGATTCGCACAGATACGCAGTATTTT
TRBV2	NA	TRBJ2-3	NA	CASSESPNTDTQYF	TGTGCCAGCAGTGAATCACCCAACACAGATACGCAGTATTTT
TRBV19	NA	TRBJ1-3	NA	CASSIALAGNTIYF	TGTGCCAGTAGTATCGCCCTGGCGGGAAACACCATATATTTT
TRBV19	TRBD2	TRBJ2-1	NA	CASIFFSGSRLEFEQFF	TGTGCCAGTATCTTTTTTAGCGGGAGTCGGTTAGAGTTTGAGCAGTTCTTC
TRBV25-1	TRBD2	TRBJ2-7	NA	CASSDSGRAGYEQYF	TGTGCCAGCAGTGATAGCGGGAGGGCGGGATACGAGCAGTACTTC
TRBV28	TRBD2	TRBJ2-7	NA	CASSFALLRTSGSDEQYF	TGTGCCAGCAGTTTTGCTCTCCTTCGGACTAGCGGGAGCGACGAGCAGTACTTC
TRBV7-9	NA	TRBJ1-2	NA	CASSLAPWGERERYTF	TGTGCCAGCAGCTTAGCCCCGTGGGGGGAACGAGAGCGCTACACCTTC
TRBV29-1	NA	TRBJ2-1	NA	CSTLKGGFNEQFF	TGCAGTACACTAAAGGGCGGATTCAATGAGCAGTTCTTC
TRBV9	TRBD2	TRBJ2-7	NA	CASSVGLAGGPQTYEQYF	TGTGCCAGCAGCGTGGGACTAGCGGGAGGGCCACAAACCTACGAGCAGTACTTC
TRBV4-1	TRBD1	TRBJ2-2	NA	CASSLSRDRATGELFF	TGCGCCAGCAGCCTTAGCCGGGACAGGGCCACCGGGGAGCTGTTTTTT
TRBV28	TRBD1	TRBJ2-7	NA	CASSYSGTVRNEQYF	TGTGCCAGCAGTTACTCCGGGACAGTGAGAAACGAGCAGTACTTC
TRBV20-1	NA	TRBJ1-2	NA	CSARDAGYTF	TGCAGTGCTAGAGATGCAGGCTACACCTTC
TRBV10-2	TRBD2	TRBJ2-1	NA	CASRSGRVSYNEQFF	TGCGCCAGCAGGAGCGGGAGGGTCTCCTACAATGAGCAGTTCTTC
TRBV28	NA	TRBJ2-2	NA	CATAQGTLYTGELFF	TGTGCCACCGCACAGGGGACTTTATACACCGGGGAGCTGTTTTTT
TRBV27	NA	TRBJ1-2	NA	CASSFRGANYGYTF	TGTGCCAGCAGTTTCCGGGGGGCTAACTATGGCTACACCTTC
TRBV7-2	NA	TRBJ2-7	NA	CASSLDRHEQYF	TGTGCCAGCAGCTTAGACAGGCACGAGCAGTACTTC
TRBV25-1	NA	TRBJ2-7	NA	CASKGFSYEQYF	TGTGCCAGCAAAGGGTTTTCCTACGAGCAGTACTTC
TRBV4-2	TRBD2	TRBJ2-3	NA	CASSQFKREEPDTQYF	TGTGCCAGCAGCCAATTCAAGCGGGAGGAACCAGATACGCAGTATTTT
TRBV4-1	NA	TRBJ2-7	NA	CASSQGSSASYEQYF	TGCGCCAGCAGCCAAGGGAGTAGCGCGTCCTACGAGCAGTACTTC
TRBV28	TRBD2	TRBJ2-3	NA	CASKMRPLAGPSGRTDTQYF	TGTGCCAGCAAAATGCGTCCGTTGGCGGGTCCTAGCGGGAGGACAGATACGCAGTATTTT
TRBV6-1	NA	TRBJ2-2	NA	CASSEVQGNTGELFF	TGTGCCAGCAGTGAAGTTCAGGGGAACACCGGGGAGCTGTTTTTT
TRBV11-3	NA	TRBJ2-2	NA	CASSSVGRELFF	TGTGCCAGCAGCTCTGTAGGGAGGGAGCTGTTTTTT
TRBV27	NA	TRBJ2-7	NA	CASSLQGSNGEQYF	TGTGCCAGCAGTTTACAGGGTAGTAATGGTGAGCAGTACTTC
TRBV2	TRBD2	TRBJ2-7	NA	CASSQSGTSGYEQYF	TGTGCCAGCAGTCAGTCCGGGACTAGCGGTTACGAGCAGTACTTC
TRBV5-1	NA	TRBJ2-7	NA	CASSNSGGYEQYF	TGCGCCAGCAGCAACTCCGGGGGCTACGAGCAGTACTTC
TRBV7-9	NA	TRBJ2-3	once	CASSLASGSTDTQYF	TGTGCCAGCAGCTTAGCGTCCGGCAGCACAGATACGCAGTATTTT
TRBV9	TRBD2	TRBJ2-1	NA	CASSVATTSGGLGGKNNEQFF	TGTGCCAGCAGCGTAGCTACGACTAGCGGGGGCTTAGGGGGAAAAAACAATGAGCAGTTCTTC
TRBV14	NA	TRBJ2-3	NA	CASSQGNTQYF	TGTGCCAGCAGCCAAGGGAATACGCAGTATTTT
TRBV5-1	NA	TRBJ2-7	NA	CASSLGATGDYEQYF	TGCGCCAGCAGCTTGGGGGCGACAGGAGACTACGAGCAGTACTTC
TRBV6-5	NA	TRBJ1-1	NA	CASSYSSRGRNTEAFF	TGTGCCAGCAGTTACTCGTCCCGGGGGCGGAACACTGAAGCTTTCTTT
TRBV10-1	TRBD2	TRBJ2-1	NA	CASGIGLAGGFNEQFF	TGCGCCAGCGGAATCGGACTAGCGGGAGGGTTTAATGAGCAGTTCTTC
TRBV19	TRBD1	TRBJ1-2	NA	CASSMGGDRSNYGYTF	TGTGCCAGTAGTATGGGAGGGGACAGAAGTAACTATGGCTACACCTTC
TRBV27	NA	TRBJ1-2	NA	CASSPRGAVNYGYTF	TGTGCCAGCAGTCCCCGAGGGGCCGTGAACTATGGCTACACCTTC
TRBV6-1	NA	TRBJ2-7	once	CAIRGGSYEQYF	TGTGCCATCAGGGGGGGCTCCTACGAGCAGTACTTC